This is a list of T cell receptor beta chains from one sample in a study of cytomegalovirus exposure and HLA in healthy donors. The data were produced by immunoSEQ multiplex PCR, yet TCRdb's version contains in-frame clones alone and is incomplete. The sample consists of around 180,000 clones, around 80% of them appearing once. Sample: PBMCs. The origin of the receptors is a woman aged 50 to 60 in good health and CMV-seronegative. CDR3s include the opening cysteine and the closing phenylalanine or tryptophan. D genes are given only for firm matches. Rows give clone size only sometimes, using once, few, many, or a class for an expanded clone.

clone_size	d_call	v_call	j_call	cdr3_aa	cdr3_nt
-	-	TRBV15	TRBJ2-5	CATSRGGVGETQYF	TGTGCCACCAGCAGAGGGGGGGTTGGGGAGACCCAGTACTTC
-	-	TRBV19	TRBJ2-1	CASSVPLGGQFF	TGTGCCAGTAGTGTCCCCCTTGGGGGCCAGTTCTTC
-	-	TRBV10-1	TRBJ2-7	CASSAGGNYEQYF	TGCGCCAGCAGTGCCGGCGGAAACTACGAGCAGTACTTC
-	TRBD1	TRBV27	TRBJ2-7	CASSLLGQRSYEQYF	TGTGCCAGCAGCCTATTGGGACAGCGCTCCTACGAGCAGTACTTC
-	-	TRBV2	TRBJ1-1	CASRSTLGTEAFF	TGTGCCAGCAGATCCACACTAGGCACTGAAGCTTTCTTT
-	TRBD1	TRBV5-5	TRBJ1-2	CASSRRDRVCGYTF	TGTGCCAGCAGCCGACGGGACAGGGTGTGTGGCTACACCTTC
-	-	TRBV27	TRBJ2-2	CASRSTGHNTGELFF	TGTGCCAGCAGATCAACGGGACACAACACCGGGGAGCTGTTTTTT
few	TRBD1	TRBV11-2	TRBJ2-7	CASSLQGARTYEQYF	TGTGCCAGCAGCTTACAGGGGGCGAGGACCTACGAGCAGTACTTC
few	-	TRBV6-5	TRBJ2-7	CASSYSHGSYEQYF	TGTGCCAGCAGTTACTCGCACGGTTCCTACGAGCAGTACTTC
-	-	TRBV7-6	TRBJ2-2	CASSLATRKDTGELFF	TGTGCCAGCAGCTTAGCAACTAGAAAGGACACCGGGGAGCTGTTTTTT
-	TRBD1	TRBV9	TRBJ1-1	CASSVDGQGRIAFF	TGTGCCAGCAGCGTAGATGGACAGGGGCGAATCGCTTTCTTT
-	TRBD1	TRBV7-9	TRBJ1-6	CASSQVSGGWNSPLHF	TGTGCCAGCAGCCAAGTATCAGGGGGATGGAATTCACCCCTCCACTTT
-	TRBD1	TRBV7-9	TRBJ1-5	CASSTWDSVQPQHF	TGTGCCAGCAGCACATGGGACAGCGTACAGCCCCAGCATTTT
-	TRBD2	TRBV7-9	TRBJ2-3	CASSLKTSGVGDTQYF	TGTGCCAGCAGCTTAAAAACTAGCGGAGTCGGGGATACGCAGTATTTT
-	TRBD2	TRBV19	TRBJ2-3	CASSIDGFRALAGGPPDTQYF	TGTGCCAGTAGTATAGATGGTTTCCGTGCTCTAGCGGGGGGGCCTCCAGATACGCAGTATTTT
once	-	TRBV4-3	TRBJ2-7	CASSLSGSYEQYF	TGCGCCAGCAGCCTCTCAGGGTCCTACGAGCAGTACTTC
-	TRBD1	TRBV7-8	TRBJ2-3	CASSLGQGGDTQYF	TGTGCCAGCAGCCTGGGACAGGGGGGAGATACGCAGTATTTT
-	-	TRBV2	TRBJ2-1	CASSERTGAYNEQFF	TGTGCCAGCAGTGAAAGGACTGGTGCCTACAATGAGCAGTTCTTC
-	TRBD2	TRBV23-1	TRBJ2-5	CASSQFGTSAKETQYF	TGCGCCAGCAGTCAATTCGGTACTAGCGCGAAAGAGACCCAGTACTTC
-	TRBD2	TRBV7-9	TRBJ2-1	CASSPIKTSGSIHNEQFF	TGTGCCAGCAGCCCCATAAAGACTAGCGGGAGCATCCACAATGAGCAGTTCTTC
-	-	TRBV7-7	TRBJ2-3	CASSLGQGIDTQYF	TGTGCTAGCAGCTTAGGCCAGGGGATAGATACGCAGTATTTT
-	-	TRBV7-3	TRBJ2-3	CASSLSASGTDTQYF	TGTGCCAGCAGCTTATCTGCTAGCGGCACAGATACGCAGTATTTT
-	TRBD2	TRBV7-8	TRBJ2-5	CASSIRGRASETQYF	TGTGCCAGCAGCATCCGTGGGAGGGCCTCGGAGACCCAGTACTTC
-	TRBD2	TRBV6-6	TRBJ2-7	CASSYPLAGGAYEQYF	TGTGCCAGCAGTTACCCCCTAGCGGGAGGGGCCTACGAGCAGTACTTC
-	-	TRBV18	TRBJ2-3	CASSPSFRRSGSTDTQYF	TGTGCCAGCTCACCATCTTTTCGTAGGTCCGGGAGCACAGATACGCAGTATTTT
-	TRBD1	TRBV18	TRBJ2-7	CASSQTGTYEQYF	TGTGCCAGCTCACAGACAGGGACCTACGAGCAGTACTTC
-	TRBD1	TRBV7-3	TRBJ2-3	CASSGTGGATDTQYF	TGTGCCAGCAGCGGGACAGGGGGCGCGACAGATACGCAGTATTTT
-	-	TRBV5-1	TRBJ1-4	CASSLGGDNEKLFF	TGCGCCAGCAGCTTGGGAGGAGACAATGAAAAACTGTTTTTT
-	TRBD1	TRBV4-2	TRBJ2-7	CASSQDPRTGGSYEQYF	TGTGCCAGCAGCCAGGATCCTAGGACAGGGGGCTCCTACGAGCAGTACTTC
-	-	TRBV5-1	TRBJ2-1	CASSPFGGSSYNEQFF	TGCGCCAGCAGCCCTTTCGGGGGAAGCTCCTACAATGAGCAGTTCTTC
-	-	TRBV7-9	TRBJ1-1	CASSTREGGPEAFF	TGTGCCAGCAGCACAAGGGAGGGCGGGCCTGAAGCTTTCTTT
few	TRBD1	TRBV27	TRBJ2-7	CASGTGDVNEQYF	TGTGCCAGCGGGACAGGGGACGTCAACGAGCAGTACTTC
-	-	TRBV30	TRBJ1-6	CALIQAGSAAYNSPLHF	TGTGCCCTCATTCAAGCAGGATCAGCGGCCTATAATTCACCCCTCCACTTT
-	TRBD2	TRBV5-4	TRBJ2-7	CASSLVSSRGRAREQYF	TGTGCCAGCAGCTTGGTGTCGTCTCGCGGGAGGGCCCGCGAGCAGTACTTC
-	TRBD2	TRBV6-5	TRBJ2-3	CASSYKAGGADTQYF	TGTGCCAGCAGTTACAAAGCGGGGGGAGCAGATACGCAGTATTTT
once	-	TRBV11-2	TRBJ2-7	CATSGRGYEQYF	TGTGCCACTTCGGGCAGGGGCTACGAGCAGTACTTC
-	-	TRBV15	TRBJ2-3	CATSRVGTGTYF	-
-	-	TRBV2	TRBJ2-7	CASSVEQGPYEQYF	TGTGCCAGCAGTGTGGAGCAGGGTCCCTACGAGCAGTACTTC
-	-	TRBV29-1	TRBJ1-4	CSVEATNEKLFF	TGCAGCGTCGAGGCAACTAATGAAAAACTGTTTTTT
-	-	TRBV6-5	TRBJ2-5	CASSSRYLGETQYF	TGTGCCAGCAGTTCCCGATACCTCGGGGAGACCCAGTACTTC
-	-	TRBV6-5	TRBJ1-2	CASRPRGNYGYTF	TGTGCCAGCAGACCCCGGGGAAACTATGGCTACACCTTC